A selection of T cell receptor beta chains follows, all from one sample in a study of low-dose radiotherapy and immunotherapy resistance in tumors. TCRdb reprocessed the reads with MiXCR, giving one entry per CDR3 protein. The table shows tens of thousands of distinct CDR3 sequences, with roughly 20% occurring only once. Sequenced here: PBMCs, sampled after low-dose radiotherapy plus immunotherapy. The receptors derive from a female donor with ovarian cancer. Both conserved end residues are part of each CDR3. The D gene is left open where the match is weak. Clone size is shown for a subset of rows, as once, few, many or a class of expanded clone.

abundance	v_gene	d_gene	j_gene	CDR3aa	CDR3nt
many	TRBV4-2	-	TRBJ1-2	CASSQAGTSYGYTF	TGTGCCAGCAGCCAGGCCGGGACATCGTATGGCTACACCTTC
-	TRBV27	TRBD1	TRBJ2-3	CASSFAGGLSGGTKSTDTQYF	TGTGCCAGCAGTTTCGCAGGCGGGTTATCAGGGGGCACCAAAAGCACAGATACGCAGTATTTT
-	TRBV9	TRBD1	TRBJ2-3	CASSVEGGSSTDTQYF	TGTGCCAGCAGCGTAGAAGGGGGCTCTAGCACAGATACGCAGTATTTT
many	TRBV29-1	TRBD1	TRBJ1-4	CSVASRDRGANEKLFF	TGCAGCGTCGCGAGCCGGGACAGGGGAGCTAATGAAAAACTGTTTTTT
many	TRBV5-1	-	TRBJ2-3	CASSLGTGTKADTQYF	TGCGCCAGCAGCTTGGGGACAGGGACTAAGGCAGATACGCAGTATTTT
few	TRBV20-1	TRBD2	TRBJ2-5	CSAMTSGKARETQYF	TGCAGTGCTATGACTAGCGGGAAAGCTAGGGAGACCCAGTACTTC
many	TRBV4-1	-	TRBJ2-5	CASSLGPPETQYF	TGCGCCAGCAGCCTTGGCCCCCCGGAGACCCAGTACTTC
many	TRBV6-1	TRBD2	TRBJ2-7	CASSYLLATGEQYF	TGTGCCAGCAGCTACCTACTAGCGACGGGGGAGCAGTACTTC
many	TRBV28	-	TRBJ1-5	CASSLGGVGNQPQHF	TGTGCCAGCAGTTTAGGGGGGGTTGGCAATCAGCCCCAGCATTTT
-	TRBV20-1	TRBD2	TRBJ2-7	CSASGLAGVSYEQYF	TGCAGTGCTAGTGGACTAGCGGGCGTCTCCTACGAGCAGTACTTC
many	TRBV6-4	TRBD1	TRBJ2-2	CASSGDSGTGELFF	TGTGCCAGCAGTGGGGACAGCGGCACCGGGGAGCTGTTTTTT
many	TRBV25-1	TRBD2	TRBJ2-1	CASSGATVRENEQFF	TGTGCCAGCAGTGGGGCGACCGTGCGGGAGAATGAGCAGTTCTTC
many	TRBV4-1	TRBD1	TRBJ2-2	CASWDRGTGELFF	TGCGCCAGCTGGGACAGGGGGACCGGGGAGCTGTTTTTT
many	TRBV20-1	-	TRBJ2-1	CSARLGDNEQFF	TGCAGTGCCCGGTTGGGAGACAATGAGCAGTTCTTC